Here is one T cell receptor beta chain with its context. Germline values: CDR1 KGHSH, CDR2 LQKENI. V lost 4 bases, J lost 2 bases, and 11 bases lay in between. The CDR3 covers 14 residues. The protocol was immunoSEQ multiplex PCR, while the TCRdb copy is restricted to in-frame clones and leaves out a portion. This sample has about 170,000 clones, with roughly 92% found just once. The entry originates in a study of T cell responses to AZD1222 COVID-19 vaccine. This sequence was found in an adult in good health. The input for sequencing was peripheral blood, taken on day 0 of AZD1222 vaccination. The V gene is TRBV18, the J gene TRBJ1-1, with D perhaps TRBD1 (6 bases). CDR3 sequence (DNA): TGTGCCAGCTCACTAACCGGGACAAACACTGAAGCTTTCTTT. It specifies CASSLTGTNTEAFF.